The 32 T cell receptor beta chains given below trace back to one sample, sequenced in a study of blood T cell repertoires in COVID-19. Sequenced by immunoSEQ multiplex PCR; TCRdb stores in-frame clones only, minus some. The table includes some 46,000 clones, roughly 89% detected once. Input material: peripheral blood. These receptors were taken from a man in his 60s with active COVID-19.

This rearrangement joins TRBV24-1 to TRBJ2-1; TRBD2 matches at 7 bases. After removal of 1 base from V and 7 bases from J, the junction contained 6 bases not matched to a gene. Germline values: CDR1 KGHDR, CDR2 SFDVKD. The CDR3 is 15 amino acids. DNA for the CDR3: TGTGCCACCAGTGATTTTGGCGGGAGTAGGAATGAGCAGTTCTTC. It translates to CATSDFGGSRNEQFF.

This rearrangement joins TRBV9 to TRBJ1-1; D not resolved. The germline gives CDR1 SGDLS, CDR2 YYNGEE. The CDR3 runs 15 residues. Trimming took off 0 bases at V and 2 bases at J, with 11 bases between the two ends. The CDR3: CASSVGGGVNTEAFF. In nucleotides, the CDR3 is TGTGCCAGCAGCGTAGGGGGAGGTGTTAACACTGAAGCTTTCTTT.

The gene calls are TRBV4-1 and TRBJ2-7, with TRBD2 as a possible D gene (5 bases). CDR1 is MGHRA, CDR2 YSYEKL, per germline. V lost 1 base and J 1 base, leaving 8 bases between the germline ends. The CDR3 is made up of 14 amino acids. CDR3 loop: CASSQGPGSYEQYF. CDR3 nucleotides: TGCGCCAGCAGCCAAGGCCCGGGGTCCTACGAGCAGTACTTC.

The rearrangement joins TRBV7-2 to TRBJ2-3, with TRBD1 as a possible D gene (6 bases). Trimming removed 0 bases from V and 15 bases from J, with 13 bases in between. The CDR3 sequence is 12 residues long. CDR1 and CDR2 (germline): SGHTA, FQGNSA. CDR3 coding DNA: TGTGCCAGCAGCTTAGCGGGGGCCGGTTTCTATTTT. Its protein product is CASSLAGAGFYF.

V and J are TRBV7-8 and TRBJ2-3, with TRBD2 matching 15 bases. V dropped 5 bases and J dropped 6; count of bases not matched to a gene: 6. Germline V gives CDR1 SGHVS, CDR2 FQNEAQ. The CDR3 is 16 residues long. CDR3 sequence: CASSTRTSGGADTQYF. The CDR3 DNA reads TGTGCCAGCAGCACACGGACTAGCGGGGGGGCGGATACGCAGTATTTT.

Written as DNA, the CDR3 is TGTGCCAGCAGCACGGGACTAGCGGGACCTTACAATGAGCAGTTCTTC. It is translated as CASSTGLAGPYNEQFF. The chain joins TRBV5-4 to TRBJ2-1; 13 bases agree with TRBD2. The CDR3 contains 16 residues. Germline V gene sequence: CDR1 SGHNT, CDR2 YYREEE (reference sequence). V dropped 4 bases and J dropped 4; count of bases not matched to a gene: 5.

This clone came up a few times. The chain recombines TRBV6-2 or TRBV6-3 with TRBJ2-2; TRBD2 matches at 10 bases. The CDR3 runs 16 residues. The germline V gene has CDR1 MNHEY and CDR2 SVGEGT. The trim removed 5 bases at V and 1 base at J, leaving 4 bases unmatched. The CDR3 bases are TGTGCCAGCAGTCGCCGGACTAGCGGGAACACCGGGGAGCTGTTTTTT. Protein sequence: CASSRRTSGNTGELFF.

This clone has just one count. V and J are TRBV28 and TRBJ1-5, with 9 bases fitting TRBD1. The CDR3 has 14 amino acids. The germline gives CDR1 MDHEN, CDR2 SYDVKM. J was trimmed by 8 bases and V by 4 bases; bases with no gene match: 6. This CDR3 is CASSYTGGLEPQHF. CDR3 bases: TGTGCCAGCAGTTACACAGGGGGCCTCGAGCCCCAGCATTTT.

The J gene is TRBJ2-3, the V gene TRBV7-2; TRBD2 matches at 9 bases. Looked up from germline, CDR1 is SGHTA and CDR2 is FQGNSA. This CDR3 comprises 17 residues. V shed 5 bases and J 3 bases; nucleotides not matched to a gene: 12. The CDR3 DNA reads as TGTGCCAGCAGCCTCGACGGGCTAGCGGGGAGAACAGATACGCAGTATTTT. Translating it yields CASSLDGLAGRTDTQYF.

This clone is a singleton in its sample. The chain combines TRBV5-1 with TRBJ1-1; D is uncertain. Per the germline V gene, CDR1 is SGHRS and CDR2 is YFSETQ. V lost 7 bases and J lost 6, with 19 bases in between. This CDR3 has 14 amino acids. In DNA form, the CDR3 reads TGCGCCAGCCGAGAGGGCTCCCCTGGCCCTGAAGCTTTCTTT. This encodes CASREGSPGPEAFF.

The CDR3 DNA follows: TGCGCCAGCAGTGAAGGGGAACGCAATCAGCCCCAGCATTTT. Amino acids: CASSEGERNQPQHF. This rearrangement joins TRBV5-1 to TRBJ1-5; the D gene is possibly TRBD1 (5 bases). The V end was cut by 5 bases, the J end by 2 bases, with 11 bases between. Germline CDR1 is SGHRS and CDR2 is YFSETQ. This CDR3 contains 14 residues.

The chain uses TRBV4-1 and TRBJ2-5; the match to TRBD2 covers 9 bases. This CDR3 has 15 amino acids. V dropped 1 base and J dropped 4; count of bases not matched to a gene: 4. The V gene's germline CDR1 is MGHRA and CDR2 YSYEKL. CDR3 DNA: TGCGCCAGCAGCCAAGTGCGGGGGGGCCGAGAGACCCAGTACTTC. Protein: CASSQVRGGRETQYF.

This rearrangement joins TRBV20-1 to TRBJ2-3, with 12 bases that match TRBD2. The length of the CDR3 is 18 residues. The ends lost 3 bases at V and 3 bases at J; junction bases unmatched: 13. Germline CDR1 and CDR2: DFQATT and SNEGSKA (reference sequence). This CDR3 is CSASALLLTSGRTDTQYF. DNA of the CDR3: TGCAGTGCTAGTGCCCTTCTGTTGACTAGCGGGAGAACAGATACGCAGTATTTT.

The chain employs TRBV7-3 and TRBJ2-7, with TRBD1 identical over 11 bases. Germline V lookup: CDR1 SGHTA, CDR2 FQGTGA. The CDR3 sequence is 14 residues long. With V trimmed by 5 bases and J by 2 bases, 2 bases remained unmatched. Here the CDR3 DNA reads TGTGCCAGCAGCGCGGGACAGGGGGCCTACGAGCAGTACTTC. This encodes CASSAGQGAYEQYF.

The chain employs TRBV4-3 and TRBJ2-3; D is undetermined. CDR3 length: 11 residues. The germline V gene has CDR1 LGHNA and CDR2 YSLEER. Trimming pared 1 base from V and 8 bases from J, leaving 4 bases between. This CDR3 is CASSQGLTQYF. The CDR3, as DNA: TGCGCCAGCAGCCAAGGTCTTACGCAGTATTTT.

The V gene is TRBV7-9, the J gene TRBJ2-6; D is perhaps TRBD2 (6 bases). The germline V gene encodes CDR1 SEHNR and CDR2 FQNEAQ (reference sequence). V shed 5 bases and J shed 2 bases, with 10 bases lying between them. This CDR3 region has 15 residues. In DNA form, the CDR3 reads TGTGCCAGCAGCCTGTCGGGGGCTGGGGCCAACGTCCTGACTTTC. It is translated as CASSLSGAGANVLTF.

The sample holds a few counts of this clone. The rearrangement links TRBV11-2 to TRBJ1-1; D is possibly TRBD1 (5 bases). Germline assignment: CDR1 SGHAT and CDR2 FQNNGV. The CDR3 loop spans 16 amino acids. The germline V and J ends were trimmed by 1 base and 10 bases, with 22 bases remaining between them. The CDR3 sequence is CASSLGPMGLGGRAFF. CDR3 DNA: TGTGCCAGCAGCTTAGGACCTATGGGACTTGGCGGGCGAGCTTTCTTT.

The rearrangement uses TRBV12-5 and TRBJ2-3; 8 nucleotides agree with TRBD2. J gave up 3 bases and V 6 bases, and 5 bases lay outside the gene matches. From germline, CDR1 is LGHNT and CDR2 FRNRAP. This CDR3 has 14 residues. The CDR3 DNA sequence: TGTGCTAGTGGAACGGGGGGGTATACAGATACGCAGTATTTT. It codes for CASGTGGYTDTQYF.

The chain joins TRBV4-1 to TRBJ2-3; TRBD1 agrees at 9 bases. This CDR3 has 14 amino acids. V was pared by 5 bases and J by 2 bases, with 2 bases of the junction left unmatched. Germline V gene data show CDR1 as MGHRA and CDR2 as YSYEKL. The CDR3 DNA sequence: TGCGCCAGCAGCTGGACAGGGGCCACAGATACGCAGTATTTT. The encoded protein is CASSWTGATDTQYF.

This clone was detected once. The CDR3 region has the DNA TGTGCCAGCAGACCACGGACAGGGGCAAGGTCACCCCTCCACTTT. Protein sequence: CASRPRTGARSPLHF. The chain recombines TRBV6-5 with TRBJ1-6; 9 bases are shared with TRBD1. This CDR3 spans 15 amino acids. V was pared by 6 bases and J by 10 bases, with 10 bases of the junction left unmatched. The V gene's germline CDR1 is MNHEY and CDR2 SVGAGI.

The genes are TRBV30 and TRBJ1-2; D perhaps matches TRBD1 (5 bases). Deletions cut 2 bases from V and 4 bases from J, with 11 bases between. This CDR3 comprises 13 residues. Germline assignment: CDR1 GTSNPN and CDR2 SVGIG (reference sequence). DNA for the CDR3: TGTGCCTGGAGTTCGGGACTCGGCTATGGCTACACCTTC. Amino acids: CAWSSGLGYGYTF.

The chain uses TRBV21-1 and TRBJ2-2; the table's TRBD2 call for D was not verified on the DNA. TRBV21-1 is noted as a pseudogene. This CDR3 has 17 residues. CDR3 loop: CASSKDRAGGLGGELFF. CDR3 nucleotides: TGTGCCAGCAGCAAAGATCGAGCGGGGGGCTTAGGTGGGGAGCTGTTTTTT.

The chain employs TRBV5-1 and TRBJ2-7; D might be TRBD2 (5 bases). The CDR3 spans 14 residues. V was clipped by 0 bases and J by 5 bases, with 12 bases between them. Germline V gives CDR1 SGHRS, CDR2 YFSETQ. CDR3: CASSLEGRADEQYF. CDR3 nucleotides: TGCGCCAGCAGCTTGGAGGGTCGAGCGGACGAGCAGTACTTC.

CDR3 nucleotide sequence: TGTGCCAGCAGTTACTCGCCAGATTTCCTCTATGGCTACACCTTC. As protein: CASSYSPDFLYGYTF. The genes are TRBV6-6 and TRBJ1-2, with unresolved D. Trimming took off 0 bases at V and 4 bases at J, with 12 bases between the two ends. Germline assignment: CDR1 MNHNY and CDR2 SVGAGI (reference sequence). CDR3 size: 15 residues.

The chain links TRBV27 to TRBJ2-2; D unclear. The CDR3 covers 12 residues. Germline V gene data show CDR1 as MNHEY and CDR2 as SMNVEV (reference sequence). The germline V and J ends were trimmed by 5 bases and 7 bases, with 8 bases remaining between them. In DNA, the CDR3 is TGTGCCAGCAGTCGTCACAACGGGGAGCTGTTTTTT. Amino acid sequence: CASSRHNGELFF.

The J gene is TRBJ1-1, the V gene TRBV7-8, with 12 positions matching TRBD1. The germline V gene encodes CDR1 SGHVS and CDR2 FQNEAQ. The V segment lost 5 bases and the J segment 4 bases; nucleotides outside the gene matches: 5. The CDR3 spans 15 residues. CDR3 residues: CASSQGDRGLTEAFF. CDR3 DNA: TGTGCCAGCAGCCAAGGGGACAGGGGGCTCACTGAAGCTTTCTTT.

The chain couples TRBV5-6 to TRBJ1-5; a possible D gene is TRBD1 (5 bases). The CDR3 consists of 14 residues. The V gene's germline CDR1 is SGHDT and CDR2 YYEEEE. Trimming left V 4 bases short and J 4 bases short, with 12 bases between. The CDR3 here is CASSPQAGNQPQHF. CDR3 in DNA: TGTGCCAGCAGCCCCCAGGCAGGGAATCAGCCCCAGCATTTT.

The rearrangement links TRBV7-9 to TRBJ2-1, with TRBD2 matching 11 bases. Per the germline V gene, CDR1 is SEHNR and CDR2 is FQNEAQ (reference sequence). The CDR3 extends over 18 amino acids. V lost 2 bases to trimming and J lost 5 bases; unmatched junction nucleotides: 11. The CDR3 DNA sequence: TGTGCCAGCAGCTTACCGCCCAGACTAGCGGGGCGGGACAATGAGCAGTTCTTC. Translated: CASSLPPRLAGRDNEQFF.

The CDR3 sequence: CASSLEGGYEQYF. CDR3 nucleotides: TGTGCCAGCAGTCTAGAGGGGGGGTACGAGCAGTACTTC. The rearrangement joins TRBV6-4 to TRBJ2-7; tentative D call: TRBD2 (7 bases). The CDR3 contains 13 residues. V was clipped by 5 bases and J by 4 bases, with 12 bases between them. Germline CDR1 MRHNA, CDR2 SNTAGT.

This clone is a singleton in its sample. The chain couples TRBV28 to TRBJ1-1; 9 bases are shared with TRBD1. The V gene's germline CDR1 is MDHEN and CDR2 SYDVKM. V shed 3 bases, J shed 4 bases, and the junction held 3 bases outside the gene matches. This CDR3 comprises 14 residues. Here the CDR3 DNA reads TGTGCCAGCAGTTTCTGGACAGGGGTCACTGAAGCTTTCTTT. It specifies CASSFWTGVTEAFF.

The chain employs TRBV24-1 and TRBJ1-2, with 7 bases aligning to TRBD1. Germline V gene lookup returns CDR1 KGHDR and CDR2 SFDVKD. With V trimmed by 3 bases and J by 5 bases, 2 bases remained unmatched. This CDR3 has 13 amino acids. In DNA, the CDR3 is TGTGCCACCAGTGATGGGACAGCTTATGGCTACACCTTC. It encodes CATSDGTAYGYTF.

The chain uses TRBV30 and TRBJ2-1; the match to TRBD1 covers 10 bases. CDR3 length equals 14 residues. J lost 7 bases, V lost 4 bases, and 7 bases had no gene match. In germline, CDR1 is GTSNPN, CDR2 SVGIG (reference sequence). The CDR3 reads CAWTRTGGRNEQFF. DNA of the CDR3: TGTGCCTGGACCCGGACAGGGGGGCGAAATGAGCAGTTCTTC. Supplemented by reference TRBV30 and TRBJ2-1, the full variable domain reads SQTIHQWPATLVQPVGSPLSLECTVEGTSNPNLYWYRQAAGRGLQLLFYSVGIGQISSEVPQNLSASRPQDRQFILSSKKLLLSDSGFYLCAWTRTGGRNEQFFGPGTRLTVL.